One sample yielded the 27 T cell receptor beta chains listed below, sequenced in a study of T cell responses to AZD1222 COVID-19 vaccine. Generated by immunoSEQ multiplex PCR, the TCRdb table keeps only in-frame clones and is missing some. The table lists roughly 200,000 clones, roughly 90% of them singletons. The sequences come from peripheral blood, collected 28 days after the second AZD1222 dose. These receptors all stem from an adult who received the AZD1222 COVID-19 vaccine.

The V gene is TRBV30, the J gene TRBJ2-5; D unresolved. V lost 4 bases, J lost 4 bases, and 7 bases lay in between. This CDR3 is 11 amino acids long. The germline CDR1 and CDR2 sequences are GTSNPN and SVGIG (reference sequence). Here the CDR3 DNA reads TGTGCCTGGATGGTAAGAGAGACCCAGTACTTC. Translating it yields CAWMVRETQYF.

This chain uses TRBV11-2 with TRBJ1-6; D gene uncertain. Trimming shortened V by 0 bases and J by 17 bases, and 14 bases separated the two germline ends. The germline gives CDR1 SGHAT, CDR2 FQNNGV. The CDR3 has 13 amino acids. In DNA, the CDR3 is TGTGCCAGCAGCTTAGACCGACAAAGTACGGTCCACTTT. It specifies CASSLDRQSTVHF.

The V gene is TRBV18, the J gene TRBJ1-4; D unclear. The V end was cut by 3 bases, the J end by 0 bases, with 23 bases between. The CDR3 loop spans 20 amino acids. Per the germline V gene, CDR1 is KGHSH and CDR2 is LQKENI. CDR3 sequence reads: CASSPHPLSIVHATNEKLFF. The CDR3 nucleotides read TGTGCCAGCTCACCTCATCCCCTCTCAATAGTACACGCAACTAATGAAAAACTGTTTTTT.

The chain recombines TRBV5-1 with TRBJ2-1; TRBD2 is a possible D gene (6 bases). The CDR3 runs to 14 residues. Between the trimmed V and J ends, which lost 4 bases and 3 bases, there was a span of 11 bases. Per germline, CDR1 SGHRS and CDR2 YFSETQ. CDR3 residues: CASSVWGDYNEQFF. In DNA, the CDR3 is TGCGCCAGCAGCGTATGGGGGGACTACAATGAGCAGTTCTTC.

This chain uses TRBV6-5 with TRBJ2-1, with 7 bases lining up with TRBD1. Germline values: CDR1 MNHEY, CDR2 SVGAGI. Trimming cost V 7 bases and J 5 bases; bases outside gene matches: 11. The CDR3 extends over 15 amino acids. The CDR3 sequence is CASKTFGQADNEQFF. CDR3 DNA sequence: TGTGCCAGCAAAACATTCGGACAGGCCGACAATGAGCAGTTCTTC.

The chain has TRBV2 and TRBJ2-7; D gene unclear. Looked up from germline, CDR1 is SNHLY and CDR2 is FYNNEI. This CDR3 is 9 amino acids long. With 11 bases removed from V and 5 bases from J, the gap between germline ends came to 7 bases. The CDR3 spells CAGDDEQYF. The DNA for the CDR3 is TGTGCCGGAGATGACGAGCAGTACTTC.

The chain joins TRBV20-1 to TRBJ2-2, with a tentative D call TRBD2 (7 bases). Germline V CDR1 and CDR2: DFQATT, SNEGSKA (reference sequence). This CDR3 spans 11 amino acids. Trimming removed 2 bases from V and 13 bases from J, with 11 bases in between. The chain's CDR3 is CSARKGEGLFF. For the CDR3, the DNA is TGCAGTGCTAGAAAGGGGGAGGGGCTGTTTTTT.

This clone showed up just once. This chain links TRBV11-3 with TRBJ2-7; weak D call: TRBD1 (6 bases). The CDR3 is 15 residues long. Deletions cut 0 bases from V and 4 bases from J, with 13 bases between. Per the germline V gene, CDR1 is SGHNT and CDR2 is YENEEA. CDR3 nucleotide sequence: TGTGCCAGCAGCTTAGAGGACAGATTTAAGTACGAGCAGTACTTC. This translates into CASSLEDRFKYEQYF.

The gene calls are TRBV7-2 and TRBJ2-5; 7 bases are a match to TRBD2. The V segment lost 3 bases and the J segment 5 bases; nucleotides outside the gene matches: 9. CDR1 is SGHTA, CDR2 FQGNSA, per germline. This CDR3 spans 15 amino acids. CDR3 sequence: CASSLTAGFWETQYF. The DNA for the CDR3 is TGTGCCAGCAGCTTGACAGCGGGGTTTTGGGAGACCCAGTACTTC.

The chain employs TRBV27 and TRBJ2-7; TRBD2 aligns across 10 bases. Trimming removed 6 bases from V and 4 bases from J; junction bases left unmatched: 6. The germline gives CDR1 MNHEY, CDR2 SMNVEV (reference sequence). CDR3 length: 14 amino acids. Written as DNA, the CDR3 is TGTGCCAGCAGGCTAGCGGGAGCTTTGTACGAGCAGTACTTC. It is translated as CASRLAGALYEQYF.

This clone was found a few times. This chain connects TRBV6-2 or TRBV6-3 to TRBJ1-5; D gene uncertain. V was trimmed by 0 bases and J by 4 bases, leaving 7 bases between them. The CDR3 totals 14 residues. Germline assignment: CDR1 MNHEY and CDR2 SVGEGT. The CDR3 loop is CASSYSNINQPQHF. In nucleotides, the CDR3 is TGTGCCAGCAGTTACTCGAACATTAATCAGCCCCAGCATTTT.

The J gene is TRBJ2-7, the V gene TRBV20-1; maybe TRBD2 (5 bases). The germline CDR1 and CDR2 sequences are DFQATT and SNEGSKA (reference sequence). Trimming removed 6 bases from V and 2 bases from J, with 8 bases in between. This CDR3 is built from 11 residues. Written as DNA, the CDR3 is TGCAGTGCCGCGGGTCCCTACGAGCAGTACTTC. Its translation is CSAAGPYEQYF.

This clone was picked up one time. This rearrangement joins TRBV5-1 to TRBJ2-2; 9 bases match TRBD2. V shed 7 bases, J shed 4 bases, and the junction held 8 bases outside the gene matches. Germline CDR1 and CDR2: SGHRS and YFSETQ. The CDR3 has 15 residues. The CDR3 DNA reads TGCGCCAGCGGGATAGCGGGAGCGATCACCGGGGAGCTGTTTTTT. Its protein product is CASGIAGAITGELFF.

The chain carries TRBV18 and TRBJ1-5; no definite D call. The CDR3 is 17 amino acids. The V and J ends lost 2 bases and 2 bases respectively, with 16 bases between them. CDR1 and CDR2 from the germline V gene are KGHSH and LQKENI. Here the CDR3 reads CASSPNRKATGNQPQHF. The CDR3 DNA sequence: TGTGCCAGCTCACCAAATAGGAAAGCAACGGGCAATCAGCCCCAGCATTTT.

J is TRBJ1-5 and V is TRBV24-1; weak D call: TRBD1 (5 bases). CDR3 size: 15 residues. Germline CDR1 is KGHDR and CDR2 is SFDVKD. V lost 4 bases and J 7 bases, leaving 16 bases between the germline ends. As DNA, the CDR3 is TGTGCCACCAGTGAGTCGGGATCGGGGGAACAGCCCCAGCATTTT. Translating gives CATSESGSGEQPQHF.

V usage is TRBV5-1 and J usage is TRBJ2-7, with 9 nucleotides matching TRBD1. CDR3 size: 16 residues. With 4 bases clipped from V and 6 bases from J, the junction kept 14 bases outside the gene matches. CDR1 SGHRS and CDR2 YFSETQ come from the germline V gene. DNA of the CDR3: TGCGCCAGCAGCCCATATTCCGGACAGGGGCCCCCCGAGCAGTACTTC. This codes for CASSPYSGQGPPEQYF.

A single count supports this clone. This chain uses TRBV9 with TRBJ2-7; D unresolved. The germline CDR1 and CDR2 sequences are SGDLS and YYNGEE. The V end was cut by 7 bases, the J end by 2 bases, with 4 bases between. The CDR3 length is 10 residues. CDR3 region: CASLTYEQYF. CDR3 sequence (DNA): TGTGCCAGCCTTACCTACGAGCAGTACTTC.

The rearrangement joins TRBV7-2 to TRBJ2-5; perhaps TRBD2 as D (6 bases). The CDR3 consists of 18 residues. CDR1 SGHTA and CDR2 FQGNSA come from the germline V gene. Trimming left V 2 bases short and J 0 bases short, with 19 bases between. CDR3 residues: CASSLPDREPPYQETQYF. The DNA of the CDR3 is TGTGCCAGCAGCTTACCCGACCGGGAGCCGCCGTACCAAGAGACCCAGTACTTC.

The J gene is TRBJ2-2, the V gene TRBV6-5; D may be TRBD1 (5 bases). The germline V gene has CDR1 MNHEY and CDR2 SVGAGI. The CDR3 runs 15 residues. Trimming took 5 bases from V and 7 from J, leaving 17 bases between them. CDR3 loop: CASSRKGDILGELFF. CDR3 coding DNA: TGTGCCAGCAGTCGAAAAGGGGATATTCTCGGGGAGCTGTTTTTT.

CDR3 residues: CAISERGPGGQPQHF. CDR3 sequence (DNA): TGTGCCATCAGTGAAAGGGGGCCGGGCGGTCAGCCCCAGCATTTT. The chain joins TRBV10-3 to TRBJ1-5; TRBD1 matches at 7 bases. V dropped 3 bases and J dropped 6; count of bases not matched to a gene: 8. Germline CDR1 reads ENHRY; CDR2 reads SYGVKD. The CDR3 loop spans 15 amino acids.

DNA for the CDR3: TGTGCCAGCAGCAAAATTCAGGGGAAGATAAACACCATATATTTT. This translates into CASSKIQGKINTIYF. V and J are TRBV11-2 and TRBJ1-3, with D possibly matching TRBD1 (6 bases). CDR1 and CDR2 (germline): SGHAT, FQNNGV. V was shortened by 5 bases and J by 6 bases, with 17 bases between the two germline ends. The CDR3 has 15 residues.

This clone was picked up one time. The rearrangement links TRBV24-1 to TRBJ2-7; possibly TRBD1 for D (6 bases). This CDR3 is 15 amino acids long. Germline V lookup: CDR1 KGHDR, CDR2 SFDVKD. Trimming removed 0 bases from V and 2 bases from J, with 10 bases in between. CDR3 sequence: CATSDLGDTTYEQYF. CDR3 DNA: TGTGCCACCAGTGATTTGGGGGACACAACCTACGAGCAGTACTTC.

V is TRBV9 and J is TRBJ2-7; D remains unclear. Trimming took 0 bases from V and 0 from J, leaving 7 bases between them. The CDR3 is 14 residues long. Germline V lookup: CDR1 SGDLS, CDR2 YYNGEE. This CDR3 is CASSVGSRSYEQYF. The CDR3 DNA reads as TGTGCCAGCAGCGTAGGGAGTCGCTCCTACGAGCAGTACTTC.

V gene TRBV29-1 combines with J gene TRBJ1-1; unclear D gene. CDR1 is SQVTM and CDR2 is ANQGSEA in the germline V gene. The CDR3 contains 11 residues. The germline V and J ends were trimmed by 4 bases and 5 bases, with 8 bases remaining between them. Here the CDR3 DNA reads TGCAGCGTTGGAGGGAAGACTGAAGCTTTCTTT. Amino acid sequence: CSVGGKTEAFF.

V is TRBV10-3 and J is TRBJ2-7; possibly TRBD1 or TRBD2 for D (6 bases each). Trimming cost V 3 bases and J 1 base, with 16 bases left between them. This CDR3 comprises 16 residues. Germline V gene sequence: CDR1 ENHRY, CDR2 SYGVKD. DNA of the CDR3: TGTGCCATCAGTGAAGGGGGGCAGGTGCCTTCCTACGAGCAGTACTTC. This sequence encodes CAISEGGQVPSYEQYF.

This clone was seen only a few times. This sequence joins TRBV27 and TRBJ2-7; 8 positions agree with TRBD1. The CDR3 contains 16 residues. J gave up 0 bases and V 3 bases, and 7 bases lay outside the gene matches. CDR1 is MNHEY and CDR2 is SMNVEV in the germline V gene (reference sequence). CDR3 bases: TGTGCCAGCAGTTTCTGGGACAGGCGATCCTCCTACGAGCAGTACTTC. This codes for CASSFWDRRSSYEQYF.

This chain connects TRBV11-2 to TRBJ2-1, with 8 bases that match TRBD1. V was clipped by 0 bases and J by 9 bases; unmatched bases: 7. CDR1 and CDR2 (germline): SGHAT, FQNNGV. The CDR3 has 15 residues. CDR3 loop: CASSLDGTGGFEQFF. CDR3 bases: TGTGCCAGCAGCTTAGATGGTACAGGGGGGTTTGAGCAGTTCTTC.